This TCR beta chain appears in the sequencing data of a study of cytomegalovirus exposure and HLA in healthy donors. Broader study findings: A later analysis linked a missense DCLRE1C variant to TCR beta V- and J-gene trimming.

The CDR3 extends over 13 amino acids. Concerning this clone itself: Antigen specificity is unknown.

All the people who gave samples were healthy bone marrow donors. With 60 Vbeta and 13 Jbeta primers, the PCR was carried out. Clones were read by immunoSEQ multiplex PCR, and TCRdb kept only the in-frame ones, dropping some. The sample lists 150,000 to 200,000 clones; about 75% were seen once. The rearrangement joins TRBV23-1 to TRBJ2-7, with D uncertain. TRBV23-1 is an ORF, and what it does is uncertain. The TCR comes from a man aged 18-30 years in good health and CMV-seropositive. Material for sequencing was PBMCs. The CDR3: CASSQSAAYGENV. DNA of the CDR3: TGCGCCAGCAGTCAATCTGCAGCGTATGGAGAAAACGTC.